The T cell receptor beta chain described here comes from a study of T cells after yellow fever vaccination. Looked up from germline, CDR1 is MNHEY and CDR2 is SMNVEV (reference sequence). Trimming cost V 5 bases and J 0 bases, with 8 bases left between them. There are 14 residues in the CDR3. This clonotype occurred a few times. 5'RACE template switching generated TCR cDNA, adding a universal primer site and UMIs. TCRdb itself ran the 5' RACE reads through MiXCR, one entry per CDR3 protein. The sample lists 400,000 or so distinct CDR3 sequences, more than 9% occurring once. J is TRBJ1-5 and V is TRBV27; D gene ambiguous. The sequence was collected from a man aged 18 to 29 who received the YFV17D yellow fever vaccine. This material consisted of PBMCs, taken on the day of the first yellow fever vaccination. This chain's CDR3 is CASSPVGSNQPQHF. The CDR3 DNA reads TGTGCCAGCAGTCCGGTAGGTAGCAATCAGCCCCAGCATTTT.